This T cell receptor beta chain was sequenced during a study of T-cell memory formation after mild COVID-19. Per germline, CDR1 ENHRY and CDR2 SYGVKD. V shed 0 bases, J shed 3 bases, and the junction held 2 bases outside the gene matches. The CDR3 runs 15 residues. MiXCR was run by TCRdb on the 5' RACE reads, yielding one entry per CDR3 protein. The top ten hold 28% of the sample, which has 85,000 to 130,000 distinct CDR3 sequences, about 17% seen once. The sample holds a few counts of this clonotype. This chain connects TRBV10-3 to TRBJ2-7; 10 nucleotides align to TRBD2. The source material was PBMCs or a T cell subset sorted from them (not recorded which). The clonotype originates from an adult woman who had mild COVID-19 (a few samples of this study predate the infection). Cell type and time point are not known. Here the CDR3 reads CAISESPSGSYEQYF. CDR3 DNA sequence: TGTGCCATCAGTGAGTCTCCTAGCGGGAGCTACGAGCAGTACTTC.